A selection of T cell receptor beta chains follows, all from one sample in a study of T cell responses to AZD1222 COVID-19 vaccine. Profiling relied on immunoSEQ multiplex PCR, and the TCRdb table lists in-frame clones only, not all of them. The sample holds 150,000 to 250,000 clones; approximately 93% are singletons and the top ten take approximately 1%. The material sequenced was peripheral blood, taken 28 days after the second AZD1222 dose. The origin of the receptors is an adult who received the AZD1222 COVID-19 vaccine. Both conserved end residues are part of each CDR3. A D gene is named only where the DNA matches it firmly.

.	TRBV7-9	TRBJ1-5	TGTGCCAGCAGCTTAGGGGGGTTTAATCAGCCCCAGCATTTT	CASSLGGFNQPQHF
TRBD1	TRBV12-3/TRBV12-4	TRBJ2-7	TGTGCCAGCGGAGGACAGGGCGGCTACGAGCAGTACTTC	CASGGQGGYEQYF
.	TRBV30	TRBJ1-5	TGTGCCTTCGACCGGCCCGGTCAGCCCCAGCATTTT	CAFDRPGQPQHF
.	TRBV7-2	TRBJ1-2	TGTGCCAGCAGCCGCCTACAGGGCTATGGCTACACCTTC	CASSRLQGYGYTF
TRBD2	TRBV6-1	TRBJ2-3	TGTGCCAGCAGTGAAGCGCTCACTAGCGGGGGGGATACGCAGTATTTT	CASSEALTSGGDTQYF
TRBD1	TRBV5-4	TRBJ1-6	TGTGCCAGCAGCTCCGGGACAGTCGGGAATTCACCCCTCCACTTT	CASSSGTVGNSPLHF
.	TRBV7-3	TRBJ1-2	TGTGCCAGCAGCTTAACGGCCCCGGGGGCAGATAACTATGGCTACACCTTC	CASSLTAPGADNYGYTF
TRBD2	TRBV4-2	TRBJ2-1	TGTGCCAGCAGCCAAGACCTAGCGGGCTACAATGAGCAGTTCTTC	CASSQDLAGYNEQFF
TRBD1	TRBV5-1	TRBJ1-2	TGCGCCAGCAGCTTGGACAGGGGTAACTATGGCTACACCTTC	CASSLDRGNYGYTF
.	TRBV4-2	TRBJ2-2	TGTGCCAGCAGCCAAGGGGGTAAGGGCGGGGAGCTGTTTTTT	CASSQGGKGGELFF
.	TRBV6-2/TRBV6-3	TRBJ1-6	TGTGCCAGCAGTCTTTCAGACAGAAATAATTCACCCCTCCACTTT	CASSLSDRNNSPLHF
.	TRBV27	TRBJ1-6	TGTGCCAGCAGACCCCCAGGGGAGGGGTCACCCCTCCACTTT	CASRPPGEGSPLHF
.	TRBV19	TRBJ1-1	TGTGCCACCCAAGACCAGGGAGCCACTGAAGCTTTCTTT	CATQDQGATEAFF
TRBD1	TRBV7-6	TRBJ1-2	TGTGCCAGCAGCTTAGGGACAGGGGATGGCTACACCTTC	CASSLGTGDGYTF